These 3 T cell receptor beta chains came from one sample sequenced in a study of T cells in Graves' hyperthyroidism and ophthalmopathy. Regions amplified from RNA transcripts were the TCR beta CDR3 regions. HTBI primers were the set used in a first-round RT-PCR of the TCR CDR3. TCRdb fed the multiplex PCR reads into MiXCR, producing one record per CDR3 protein. Of roughly 300,000 distinct CDR3 sequences detected, 20% to 30% appear once; the ten largest clones hold about a quarter. The sequenced sample was blood. These receptors were obtained from a man in his forties with Graves' hyperthyroidism that later progressed to Graves' ophthalmopathy.

This clonotype was found many times. The chain has TRBV5-1 and TRBJ2-5, with 14 bases aligning to TRBD2. V shed 3 bases and J 9 bases; nucleotides not matched to a gene: 7. This CDR3 has 15 amino acids. Per the germline V gene, CDR1 is SGHRS and CDR2 is YFSETQ. The CDR3 DNA is TGCGCCAGCAGCTGGGGGACTAGCGGGAGTAAGGCCCAGTACTTC. Its protein is CASSWGTSGSKAQYF.

In this sample, this clonotype turned up many times. The chain employs TRBV24-1 and TRBJ2-2, with a possible D match to TRBD1 (6 bases). This CDR3 spans 15 amino acids. V lost 3 bases to trimming and J lost 3 bases, with 10 bases between them. Germline V CDR1 and CDR2: KGHDR, SFDVKD. The CDR3 DNA follows: TGTGCCACCAGTGATCCAGGGGATTACACCGGGGAGCTGTTTTTT. Protein product: CATSDPGDYTGELFF.

This clonotype was counted at least ten times. This CDR3 reads CAWRSGFFAGYTF. The CDR3 nucleotides read TGTGCCTGGAGGTCAGGATTCTTCGCTGGCTACACCTTC. The rearrangement uses TRBV30 and TRBJ1-2; D unresolved. The CDR3 totals 13 residues. Trimming pared 3 bases from V and 7 bases from J, leaving 15 bases between. Germline V gene sequence: CDR1 GTSNPN, CDR2 SVGIG (reference sequence).